These 11 T cell receptor beta chains share one sample of origin, sequenced in a study of cytomegalovirus exposure and HLA in healthy donors. PCR primers comprised 60 Vbeta and 13 Jbeta primers. Assay: immunoSEQ multiplex PCR; the TCRdb copy retains only in-frame clones and omits some. The sample lists 150,000 to 200,000 clones; over 60% were seen once. The sequencing sample was made of PBMCs. Receptors were obtained from a male donor in good health and CMV-seronegative.

The rearrangement joins TRBV27 to TRBJ2-2, with TRBD2 matching over 8 bases. The V gene's germline CDR1 is MNHEY and CDR2 SMNVEV (reference sequence). The CDR3 runs to 16 residues. V lost 6 bases to trimming and J lost 5 bases; unmatched junction nucleotides: 11. CDR3 residues: CASREGPSGYTGELFF. The CDR3 DNA reads TGTGCCAGCAGGGAGGGGCCTAGCGGGTATACCGGGGAGCTGTTTTTT.

J is TRBJ2-1 and V is TRBV5-6; 10 bases are shared with TRBD2. V dropped 4 bases and J dropped 6; count of bases not matched to a gene: 7. Germline CDR1 SGHDT, CDR2 YYEEEE. The CDR3 contains 15 residues. CDR3 in amino acids: CASSVIAGGPNEQFF. In nucleotides, the CDR3 is TGTGCCAGCAGCGTAATAGCGGGAGGTCCCAATGAGCAGTTCTTC.

V usage is TRBV28 and J usage is TRBJ1-5; D is undetermined. Germline CDR1 MDHEN, CDR2 SYDVKM. Trimming stripped 5 bases from V and 8 bases from J, with 10 bases between. This CDR3 spans 12 amino acids. The CDR3 DNA sequence: TGTGCCAGCAGTCAACCCTACGAGCCCCAGCATTTT. It yields the protein CASSQPYEPQHF.

This clone was detected only a few times. This chain uses TRBV7-9 with TRBJ1-2; 8 bases align to TRBD1. J gave up 4 bases and V 0 bases, and 7 bases lay outside the gene matches. The CDR3 extends over 16 amino acids. Germline V CDR1 and CDR2: SEHNR, FQNEAQ (reference sequence). CDR3 coding DNA: TGTGCCAGCAGCTTAGCTCCAGGGGGCATGGGCTATGGCTACACCTTC. Residues: CASSLAPGGMGYGYTF.

V and J are TRBV5-1 and TRBJ2-1; no clear D. The CDR3 runs to 16 residues. Trimming shortened V by 0 bases and J by 0 bases, and 10 bases separated the two germline ends. The germline V gene encodes CDR1 SGHRS and CDR2 YFSETQ. The CDR3 sequence is CASSLEVSLSYNEQFF. In nucleotides, the CDR3 is TGCGCCAGCAGCTTGGAGGTTAGCCTCTCCTACAATGAGCAGTTCTTC.

This chain joins TRBV4-2 and TRBJ2-1; a weak D match, TRBD1 (6 bases). CDR3 length equals 15 residues. V dropped 3 bases and J dropped 3 bases, with 12 bases sitting between them. CDR1 and CDR2 (germline): LGHNA, YNFKEQ. The CDR3 sequence: CASSHAGEFYNEQFF. CDR3 nucleotide sequence: TGTGCCAGCAGCCATGCAGGGGAATTCTACAATGAGCAGTTCTTC.

The chain carries TRBV4-2 and TRBJ2-7; 12 nucleotides match TRBD2. Germline V gene data show CDR1 as LGHNA and CDR2 as YNFKEQ. J lost 4 bases, V lost 2 bases, and 6 bases had no gene match. The CDR3 totals 16 residues. CDR3 bases: TGTGCCAGCAGCCAAACTAGCGGGGGGTTTCTTTACGAGCAGTACTTC. Residues: CASSQTSGGFLYEQYF.

The V gene is TRBV2, the J gene TRBJ1-2; the D is unclear. The CDR3 consists of 13 residues. Germline V lookup: CDR1 SNHLY, CDR2 FYNNEI. V lost 2 bases to trimming and J lost 1 base, with 5 bases between them. The CDR3 nucleotides read TGTGCCAGCAGTGAATCGTTTAACTATGGCTACACCTTC. Translated: CASSESFNYGYTF. Full variable domain (missing parts from reference TRBV2 and TRBJ1-2): EPEVTQTPSHQVTQMGQEVILRCVPISNHLYFYWYRQILGQKVEFLVSFYNNEISEKSEIFDDQFSVERPDGSNFTLKIRSTKLEDSAMYFCASSESFNYGYTFGSGTRLTVV.

This chain uses TRBV7-9 with TRBJ1-1; maybe TRBD1 (5 bases). This CDR3 contains 15 residues. CDR1 is SEHNR, CDR2 FQNEAQ, per germline (reference sequence). V lost 5 bases and J 0 bases, leaving 13 bases between the germline ends. The CDR3 loop reads CASSDWGGMNTEAFF. Written as DNA, the CDR3 is TGTGCCAGCAGCGACTGGGGGGGGATGAACACTGAAGCTTTCTTT. The full variable domain, rest sourced from reference TRBV7-9 and TRBJ1-1, is DTGVSQNPRHKITKRGQNVTFRCDPISEHNRLYWYRQTLGQGPEFLTYFQNEAQLEKSRLLSDRFSAERPKGSFSTLEIQRTEQGDSAMYLCASSDWGGMNTEAFFGQGTRLTVV.

The chain recombines TRBV5-1 with TRBJ2-1, with TRBD2 matching over 16 bases. V shed 4 bases, J shed 15 bases, and the junction held 7 bases outside the gene matches. The CDR3 is 14 residues long. Germline V lookup: CDR1 SGHRS, CDR2 YFSETQ. CDR3 in amino acids: CASSLGTSGRAPFF. The CDR3 nucleotides are TGCGCCAGCAGCCTCGGGACTAGCGGGAGGGCCCCGTTCTTC.

The chain's CDR3 is CASSLGAGGPIDEQFF. As DNA, the CDR3 is TGCGCCAGCAGCTTAGGAGCGGGAGGGCCTATCGATGAGCAGTTCTTC. V gene TRBV5-1 combines with J gene TRBJ2-1; 10 nucleotides match TRBD2. Trimming cost V 2 bases and J 8 bases; bases outside gene matches: 10. The CDR3 has 16 amino acids. Germline V gives CDR1 SGHRS, CDR2 YFSETQ.